What follows is one TCR beta chain and its context. Its cognate antigen is unknown. The data derive from a study of human T cells and chemical hapten exposure. For the study at large: During the approximately 25-week study period, patients had diphenylcyclopropenone applied to the scalp every week.

Whole-study results and caveats: Positively correlated with patch test score were the counts of PT1 expanded TCRs. Compared to controls, expanded TCRs made significantly more large clusters of similar CDR3s.

As for time point: patch test 3, about 24 weeks after DPC sensitization. Treatment reported: therapeutic diphenylcyclopropenone sensitization with weekly scalp DPC. CDR3 length equals 16 residues. V lost 0 bases to trimming and J lost 6 bases, with 14 bases between them. Germline assignment: CDR1 MGHRA and CDR2 YSYEKL. The library tagged individual cDNA molecules with unique molecular identifiers. TCRdb redid the calling of the RACE reads with MiXCR, one entry per CDR3 protein. This sample has 180,000 or so distinct CDR3 sequences, with about 25% found just once. The rearrangement joins TRBV4-1 to TRBJ1-4, with D possibly being TRBD1 (5 bases). Sample: whole blood, taken in connection with sensitization to the hapten diphenylcyclopropenone (DPC). This sequence was found in a woman between 40 and 55 years old with alopecia areata. Some clones in this sample may be carry-over from other donors' samples. The CDR3 sequence: CASSQDRTTRDEKLFF. The CDR3 DNA sequence: TGCGCCAGCAGCCAAGATAGAACAACCAGGGATGAAAAACTGTTTTTT.